The T cell receptor (beta chain) described here comes from a study of T-cell reconstitution after alpha-beta-depleted transplantation in children. Findings of the study overall: Day-60 TCRbeta diversity that was high in some patients was derived from surviving recipient T cells and thymic progenitors. Several hundred rapidly expanded clones from non-depleted graft cells reportedly supplied alpha-beta T cells about two months post-transplant. Newly made T cells mostly supplied T-cell counts and diversity one year after transplant.

A remark on this clonotype: The antigen is undetermined.

For TCRbeta, the library was prepared with unique molecular identifiers. TCRdb reprocessed the PCR reads via MiXCR and lists one record per CDR3 protein. The data show 300,000 to 350,000 distinct CDR3 sequences, over 20% seen once. The clonotype comes from a male patient younger than 18 who had a stem cell transplant for acute lymphoblastic leukemia, so the T cells may come from the graft donor. The source material was PBMCs, mostly from graft donor cells, sampled 180 days after TCRalphabeta/CD19-depleted stem cell transplant.

CDR3 protein: CASSGRLAGVEQYF. The CDR3 DNA reads as TGTGCCAGCAGTGGGAGACTAGCGGGAGTCGAGCAGTACTTC. The genes are TRBV25-1 and TRBJ2-7; TRBD2 matches 12 bases. V gave up 4 bases and J gave up 6 bases; unmatched junction bases: 4. CDR1 and CDR2 from the germline V gene are MGHDK and SYGVNS. This CDR3 is built from 14 residues.